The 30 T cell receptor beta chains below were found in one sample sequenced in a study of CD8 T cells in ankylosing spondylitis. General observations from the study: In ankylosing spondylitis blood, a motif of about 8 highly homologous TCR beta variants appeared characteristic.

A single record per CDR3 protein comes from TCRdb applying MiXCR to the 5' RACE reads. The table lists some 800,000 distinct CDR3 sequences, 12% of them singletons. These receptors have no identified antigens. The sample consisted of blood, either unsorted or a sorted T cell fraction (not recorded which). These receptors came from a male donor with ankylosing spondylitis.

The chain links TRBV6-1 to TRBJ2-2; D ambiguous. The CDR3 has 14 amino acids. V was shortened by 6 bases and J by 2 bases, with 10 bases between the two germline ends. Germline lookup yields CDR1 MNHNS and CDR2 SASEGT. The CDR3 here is CASRSPLNTGELFF. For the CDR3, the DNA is TGTGCCAGCAGGAGCCCGCTTAACACCGGGGAGCTGTTTTTT.

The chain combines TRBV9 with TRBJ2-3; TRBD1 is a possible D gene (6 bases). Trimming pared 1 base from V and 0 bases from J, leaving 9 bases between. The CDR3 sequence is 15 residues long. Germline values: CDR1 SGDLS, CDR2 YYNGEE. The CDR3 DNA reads TGTGCCAGCAGCGTATGGGGGACAAGCACAGATACGCAGTATTTT. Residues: CASSVWGTSTDTQYF.

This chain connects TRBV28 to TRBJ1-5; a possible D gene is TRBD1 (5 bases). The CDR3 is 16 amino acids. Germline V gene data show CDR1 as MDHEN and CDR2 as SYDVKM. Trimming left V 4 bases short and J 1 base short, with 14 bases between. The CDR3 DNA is TGTGCCAGCAGTTACCTAACCGGGGGAAGCAATCAGCCCCAGCATTTT. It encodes CASSYLTGGSNQPQHF.

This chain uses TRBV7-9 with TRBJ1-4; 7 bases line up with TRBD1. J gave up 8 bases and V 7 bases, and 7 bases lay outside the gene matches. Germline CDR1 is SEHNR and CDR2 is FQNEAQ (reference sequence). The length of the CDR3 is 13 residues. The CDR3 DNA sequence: TGTGCCAGCACGCAAGGGGACAGCGAAAAACTGTTTTTT. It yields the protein CASTQGDSEKLFF.

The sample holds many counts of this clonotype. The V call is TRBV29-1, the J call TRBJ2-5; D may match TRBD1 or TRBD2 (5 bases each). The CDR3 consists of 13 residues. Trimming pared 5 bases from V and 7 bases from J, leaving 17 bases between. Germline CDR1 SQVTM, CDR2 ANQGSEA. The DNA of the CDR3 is TGCAGCGTTTGCCTAGCCCCGAGGGGGACCCAGTACTTC. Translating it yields CSVCLAPRGTQYF.

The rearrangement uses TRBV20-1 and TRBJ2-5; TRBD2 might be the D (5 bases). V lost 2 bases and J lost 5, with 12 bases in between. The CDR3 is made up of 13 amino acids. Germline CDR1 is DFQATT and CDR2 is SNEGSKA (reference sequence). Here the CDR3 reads CSARRGPGETQYF. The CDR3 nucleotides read TGCAGTGCTAGAAGAGGGCCCGGGGAGACCCAGTACTTC.

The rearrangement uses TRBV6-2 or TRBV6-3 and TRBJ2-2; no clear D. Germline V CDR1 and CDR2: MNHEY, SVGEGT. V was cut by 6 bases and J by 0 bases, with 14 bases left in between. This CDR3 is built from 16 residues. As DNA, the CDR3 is TGTGCCAGCAGGACTTCAGCTAACGCGAACACCGGGGAGCTGTTTTTT. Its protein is CASRTSANANTGELFF.

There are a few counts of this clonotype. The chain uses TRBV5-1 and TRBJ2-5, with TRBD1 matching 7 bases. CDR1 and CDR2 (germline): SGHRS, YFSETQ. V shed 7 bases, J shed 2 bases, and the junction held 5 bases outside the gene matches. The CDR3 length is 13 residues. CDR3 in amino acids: CASLGTEQETQYF. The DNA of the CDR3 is TGCGCCAGCCTTGGGACAGAGCAAGAGACCCAGTACTTC.

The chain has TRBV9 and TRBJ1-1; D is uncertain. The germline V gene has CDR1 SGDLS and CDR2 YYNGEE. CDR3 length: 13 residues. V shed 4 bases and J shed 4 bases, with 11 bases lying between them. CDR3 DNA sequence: TGTGCCAGCAGCCCCCGCATAGGCACTGAAGCTTTCTTT. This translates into CASSPRIGTEAFF.

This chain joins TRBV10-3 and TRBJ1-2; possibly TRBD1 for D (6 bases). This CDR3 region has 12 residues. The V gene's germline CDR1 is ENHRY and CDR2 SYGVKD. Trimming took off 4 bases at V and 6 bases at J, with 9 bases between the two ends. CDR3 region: CAISANRDGYTF. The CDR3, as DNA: TGTGCCATCAGTGCAAACAGGGATGGCTACACCTTC.

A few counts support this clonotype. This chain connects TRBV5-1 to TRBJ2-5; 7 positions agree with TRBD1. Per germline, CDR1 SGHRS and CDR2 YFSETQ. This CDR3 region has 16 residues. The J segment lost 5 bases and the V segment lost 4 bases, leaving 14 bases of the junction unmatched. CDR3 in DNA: TGCGCCAGCAGCCTGGAGACAGGGTACCCACCGGAGACCCAGTACTTC. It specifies CASSLETGYPPETQYF.

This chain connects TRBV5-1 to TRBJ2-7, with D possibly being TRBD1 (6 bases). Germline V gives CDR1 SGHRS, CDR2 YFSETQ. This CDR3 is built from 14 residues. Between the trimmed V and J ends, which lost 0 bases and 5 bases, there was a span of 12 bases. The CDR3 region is CASSLAPQGDEQYF. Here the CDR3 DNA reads TGCGCCAGCAGCTTGGCCCCACAGGGCGACGAGCAGTACTTC. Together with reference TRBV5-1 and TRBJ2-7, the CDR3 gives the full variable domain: KAGVTQTPRYLIKTRGQQVTLSCSPISGHRSVSWYQQTPGQGLQFLFEYFSETQRNKGNFPGRFSGRQFSNSRSEMNVSTLELGDSALYLCASSLAPQGDEQYFGPGTRLTVT.

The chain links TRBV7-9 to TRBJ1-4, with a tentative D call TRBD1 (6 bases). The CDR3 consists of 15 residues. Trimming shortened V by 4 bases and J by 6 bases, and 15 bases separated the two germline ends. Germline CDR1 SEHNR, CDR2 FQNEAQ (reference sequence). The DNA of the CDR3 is TGTGCCAGCAGCTGGAGGGGGGCGGGAGATGAAAAACTGTTTTTT. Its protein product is CASSWRGAGDEKLFF.

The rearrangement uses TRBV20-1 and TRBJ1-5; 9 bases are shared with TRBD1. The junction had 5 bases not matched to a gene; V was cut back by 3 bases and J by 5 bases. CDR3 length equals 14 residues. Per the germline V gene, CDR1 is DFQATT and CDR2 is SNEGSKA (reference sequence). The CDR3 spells CSASGTGQDQPQHF. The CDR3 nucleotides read TGCAGTGCTAGCGGGACAGGGCAGGATCAGCCCCAGCATTTT.

The CDR3 is CASSFEQGPYEQYF. CDR3 bases: TGTGCCAGCAGCTTCGAACAGGGACCCTACGAGCAGTACTTC. The rearrangement joins TRBV7-6 to TRBJ2-7, with D tentatively TRBD1 (6 bases). Germline CDR1 is SGHVS and CDR2 is FNYEAQ. Between the trimmed V and J ends, which lost 3 bases and 2 bases, there was a span of 11 bases. This CDR3 is 14 amino acids long. The full variable domain, completed using reference TRBV7-6 and TRBJ2-7, is GAGVSQSPRYKVTKRGQDVALRCDPISGHVSLYWYRQALGQGPEFLTYFNYEAQQDKSGLPNDRFSAERPEGSISTLTIQRTEQRDSAMYRCASSFEQGPYEQYFGPGTRLTVT.

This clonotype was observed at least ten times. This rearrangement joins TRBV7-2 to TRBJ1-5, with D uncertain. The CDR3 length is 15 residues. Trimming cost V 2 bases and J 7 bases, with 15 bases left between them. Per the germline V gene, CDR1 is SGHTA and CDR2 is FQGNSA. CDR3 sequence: CASSLYGGRGQPQHF. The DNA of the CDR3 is TGTGCCAGCAGCTTATACGGCGGTCGAGGGCAGCCCCAGCATTTT.

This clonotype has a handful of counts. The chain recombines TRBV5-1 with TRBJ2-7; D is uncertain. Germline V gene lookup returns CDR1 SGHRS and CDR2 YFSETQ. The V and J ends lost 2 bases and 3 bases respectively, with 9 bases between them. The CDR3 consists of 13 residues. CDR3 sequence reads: CASSLERLYEQYF. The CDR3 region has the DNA TGCGCCAGCAGCTTAGAAAGGCTCTACGAGCAGTACTTC. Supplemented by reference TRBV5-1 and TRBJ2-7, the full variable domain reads KAGVTQTPRYLIKTRGQQVTLSCSPISGHRSVSWYQQTPGQGLQFLFEYFSETQRNKGNFPGRFSGRQFSNSRSEMNVSTLELGDSALYLCASSLERLYEQYFGPGTRLTVT.

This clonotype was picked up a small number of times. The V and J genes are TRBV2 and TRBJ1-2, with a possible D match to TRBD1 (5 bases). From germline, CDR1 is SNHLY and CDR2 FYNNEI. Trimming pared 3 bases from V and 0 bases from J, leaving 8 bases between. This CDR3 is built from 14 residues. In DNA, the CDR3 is TGTGCCAGCAGTGAGACGGGACCTAACTATGGCTACACCTTC. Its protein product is CASSETGPNYGYTF.

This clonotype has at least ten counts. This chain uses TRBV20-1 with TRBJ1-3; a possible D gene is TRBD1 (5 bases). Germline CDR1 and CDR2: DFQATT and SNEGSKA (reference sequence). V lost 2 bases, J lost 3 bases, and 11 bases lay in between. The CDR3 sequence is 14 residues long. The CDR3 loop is CSARPTDFGNTIYF. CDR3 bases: TGCAGTGCTAGACCGACAGATTTTGGAAACACCATATATTTT.

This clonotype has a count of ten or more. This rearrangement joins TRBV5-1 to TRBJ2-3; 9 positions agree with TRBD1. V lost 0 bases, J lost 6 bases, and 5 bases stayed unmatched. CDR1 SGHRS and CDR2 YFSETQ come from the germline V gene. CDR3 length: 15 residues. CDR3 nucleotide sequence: TGCGCCAGCAGCTTGGTGGGGGACAGGGTGGATACGCAGTATTTT. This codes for CASSLVGDRVDTQYF.

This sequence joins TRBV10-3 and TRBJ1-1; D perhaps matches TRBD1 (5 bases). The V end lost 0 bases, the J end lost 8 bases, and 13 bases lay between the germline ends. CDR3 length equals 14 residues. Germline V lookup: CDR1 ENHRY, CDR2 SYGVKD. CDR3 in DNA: TGTGCCATCAGTGAGTCGGGCCAGGGCAGGGAAGCTTTCTTT. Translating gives CAISESGQGREAFF.

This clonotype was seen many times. CDR3 nucleotides: TGCAGCGCGGGGGGAGTTGTAGATACGCAGTATTTT. Amino acid sequence: CSAGGVVDTQYF. The chain is built from TRBV29-1 and TRBJ2-3; 7 bases agree with TRBD2. J gave up 5 bases and V 7 bases, and 6 bases lay outside the gene matches. Germline V CDR1 and CDR2: SQVTM, ANQGSEA. The CDR3 runs to 12 residues.

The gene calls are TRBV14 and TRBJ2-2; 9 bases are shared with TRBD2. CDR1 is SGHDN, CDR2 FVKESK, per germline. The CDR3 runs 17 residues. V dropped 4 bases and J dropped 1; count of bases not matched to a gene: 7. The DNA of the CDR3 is TGTGCCAGCAGCCCCTTTAGCGGGAGCTTGAACACCGGGGAGCTGTTTTTT. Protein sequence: CASSPFSGSLNTGELFF.

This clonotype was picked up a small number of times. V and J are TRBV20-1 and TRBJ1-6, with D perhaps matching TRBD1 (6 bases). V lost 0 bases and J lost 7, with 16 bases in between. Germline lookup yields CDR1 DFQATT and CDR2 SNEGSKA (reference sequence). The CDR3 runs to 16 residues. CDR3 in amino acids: CSARDRDIFRNSPLHF. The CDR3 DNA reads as TGCAGTGCTAGAGATAGGGACATTTTTCGGAATTCACCCCTCCACTTT.

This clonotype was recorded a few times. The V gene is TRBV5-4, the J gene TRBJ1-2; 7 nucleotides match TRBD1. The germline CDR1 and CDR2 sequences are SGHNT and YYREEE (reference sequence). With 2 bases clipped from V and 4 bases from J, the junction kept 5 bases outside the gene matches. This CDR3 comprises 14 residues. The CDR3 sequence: CASSFSDRVYGYTF. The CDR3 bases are TGTGCCAGCAGCTTCAGCGACAGGGTCTATGGCTACACCTTC.

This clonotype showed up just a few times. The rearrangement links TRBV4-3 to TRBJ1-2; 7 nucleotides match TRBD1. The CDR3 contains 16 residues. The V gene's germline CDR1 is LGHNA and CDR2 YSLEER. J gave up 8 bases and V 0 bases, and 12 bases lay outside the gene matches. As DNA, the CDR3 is TGCGCCAGCAGCCAAGATCTGAGGGGGCCAGTGAGAGGCTACACCTTC. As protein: CASSQDLRGPVRGYTF.

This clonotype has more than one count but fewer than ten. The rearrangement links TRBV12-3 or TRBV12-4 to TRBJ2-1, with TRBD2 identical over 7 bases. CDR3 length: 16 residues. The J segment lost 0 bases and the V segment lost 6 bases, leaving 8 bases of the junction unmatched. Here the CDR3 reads CASRRLAGSSYNEQFF. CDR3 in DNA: TGTGCCAGCAGGAGACTAGCAGGGAGCTCCTACAATGAGCAGTTCTTC.

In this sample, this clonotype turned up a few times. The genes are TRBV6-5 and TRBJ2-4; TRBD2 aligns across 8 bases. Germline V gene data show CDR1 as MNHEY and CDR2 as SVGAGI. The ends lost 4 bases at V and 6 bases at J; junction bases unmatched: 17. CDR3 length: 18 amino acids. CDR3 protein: CASSWKARTAGVANIQYF. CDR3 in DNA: TGTGCCAGCAGTTGGAAGGCTCGGACAGCGGGGGTGGCAAACATTCAGTACTTC.

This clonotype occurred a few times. The CDR3, as DNA: TGTGCCAGCAGCATACAGGGGAGCGGGGTAACTTTCTTT. Its translation is CASSIQGSGVTFF. This chain joins TRBV7-2 and TRBJ1-1; 7 nucleotides line up with TRBD1. Germline V CDR1 and CDR2: SGHTA, FQGNSA. V lost 5 bases, J lost 12 bases, and 12 bases stayed unmatched. CDR3 length equals 13 residues. The full variable domain, completed using reference TRBV7-2 and TRBJ1-1, is GAGVSQSPSNKVTEKGKDVELRCDPISGHTALYWYRQSLGQGLEFLIYFQGNSAPDKSGLPSDRFSAERTGGSVSTLTIQRTQQEDSAVYLCASSIQGSGVTFFGQGTRLTVV.

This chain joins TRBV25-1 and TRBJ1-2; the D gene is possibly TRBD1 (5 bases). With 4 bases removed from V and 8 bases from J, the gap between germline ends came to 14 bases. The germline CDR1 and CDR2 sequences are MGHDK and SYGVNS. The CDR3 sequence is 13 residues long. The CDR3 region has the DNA TGTGCCAGCAGTGCCTGGGGGGGTTCAGGCTACACCTTC. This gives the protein CASSAWGGSGYTF.